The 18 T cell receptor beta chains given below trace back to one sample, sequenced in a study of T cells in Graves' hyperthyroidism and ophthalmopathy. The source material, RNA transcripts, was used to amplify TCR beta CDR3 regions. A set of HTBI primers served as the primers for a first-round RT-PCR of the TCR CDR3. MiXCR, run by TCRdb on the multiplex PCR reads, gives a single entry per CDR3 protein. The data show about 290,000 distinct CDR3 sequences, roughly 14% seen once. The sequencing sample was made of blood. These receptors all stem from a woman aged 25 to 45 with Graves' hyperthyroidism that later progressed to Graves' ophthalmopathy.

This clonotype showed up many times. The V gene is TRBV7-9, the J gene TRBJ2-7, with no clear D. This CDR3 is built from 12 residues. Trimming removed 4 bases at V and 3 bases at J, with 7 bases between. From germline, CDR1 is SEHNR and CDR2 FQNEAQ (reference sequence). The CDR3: CASSSYNYEQYF. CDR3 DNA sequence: TGTGCCAGCAGCTCTTACAACTACGAGCAGTACTTC.

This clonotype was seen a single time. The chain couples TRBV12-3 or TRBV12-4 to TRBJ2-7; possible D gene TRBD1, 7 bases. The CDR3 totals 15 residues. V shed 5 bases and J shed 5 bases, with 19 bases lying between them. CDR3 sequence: CASSRQGGRVDEQYF. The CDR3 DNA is TGTGCCAGCAGTCGCCAGGGGGGCCGCGTGGACGAGCAGTACTTC.

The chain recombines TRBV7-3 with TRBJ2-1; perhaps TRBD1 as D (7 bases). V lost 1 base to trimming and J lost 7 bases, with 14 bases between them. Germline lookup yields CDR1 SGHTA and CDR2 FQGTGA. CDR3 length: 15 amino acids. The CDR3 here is CASSLNIQGGNEQFF. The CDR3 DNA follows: TGTGCCAGCAGCTTAAATATCCAGGGGGGTAATGAGCAGTTCTTC.

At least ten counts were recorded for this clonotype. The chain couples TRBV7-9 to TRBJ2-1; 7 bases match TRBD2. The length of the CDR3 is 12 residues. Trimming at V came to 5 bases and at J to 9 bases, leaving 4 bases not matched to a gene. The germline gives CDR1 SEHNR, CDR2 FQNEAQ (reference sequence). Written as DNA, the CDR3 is TGTGCCAGCAGCGACGGGACTATTGAGCAGTTCTTC. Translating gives CASSDGTIEQFF.

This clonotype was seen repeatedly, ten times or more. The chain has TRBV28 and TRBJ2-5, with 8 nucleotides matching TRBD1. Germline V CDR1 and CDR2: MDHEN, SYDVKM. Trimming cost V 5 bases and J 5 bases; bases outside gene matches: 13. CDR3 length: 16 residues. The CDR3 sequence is CASSPRTGRSSETQYF. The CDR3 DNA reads TGTGCCAGCAGTCCACGGACAGGGAGGTCCAGCGAGACCCAGTACTTC.

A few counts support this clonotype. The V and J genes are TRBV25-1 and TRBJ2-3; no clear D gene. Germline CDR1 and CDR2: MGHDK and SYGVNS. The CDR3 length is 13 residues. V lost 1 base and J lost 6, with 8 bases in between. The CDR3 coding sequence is TGTGCCAGCAGTGAATTCTTCGTGGATACGCAGTATTTT. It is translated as CASSEFFVDTQYF.

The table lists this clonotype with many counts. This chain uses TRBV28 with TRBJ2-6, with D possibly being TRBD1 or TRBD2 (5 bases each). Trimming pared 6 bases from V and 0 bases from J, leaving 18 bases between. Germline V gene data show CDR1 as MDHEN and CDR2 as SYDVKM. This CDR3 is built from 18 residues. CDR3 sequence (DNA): TGTGCCAGCAGCGGGGCGGTGGGTTCGTACTCTGGGGCCAACGTCCTGACTTTC. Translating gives CASSGAVGSYSGANVLTF.

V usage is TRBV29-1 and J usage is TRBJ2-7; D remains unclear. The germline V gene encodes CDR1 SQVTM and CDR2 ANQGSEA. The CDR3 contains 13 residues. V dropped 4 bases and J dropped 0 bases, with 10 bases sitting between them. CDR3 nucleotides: TGCAGCGTTGTTAGTGGTCGCTCCTACGAGCAGTACTTC. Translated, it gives CSVVSGRSYEQYF.

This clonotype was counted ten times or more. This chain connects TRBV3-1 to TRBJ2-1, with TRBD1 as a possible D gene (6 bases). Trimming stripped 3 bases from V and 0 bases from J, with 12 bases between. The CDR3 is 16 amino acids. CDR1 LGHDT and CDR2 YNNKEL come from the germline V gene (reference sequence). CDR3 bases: TGTGCCAGCAGCCACCCAGGGGCTCACTCCTACAATGAGCAGTTCTTC. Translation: CASSHPGAHSYNEQFF.

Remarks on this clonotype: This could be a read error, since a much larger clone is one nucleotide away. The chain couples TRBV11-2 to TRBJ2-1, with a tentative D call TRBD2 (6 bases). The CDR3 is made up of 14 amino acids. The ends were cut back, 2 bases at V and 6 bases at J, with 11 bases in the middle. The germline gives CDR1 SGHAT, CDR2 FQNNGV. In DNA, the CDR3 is TGTGCCAGCAGCTTATGCCGGGAGTTCAATGAGCAGTTCTTC. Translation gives CASSLCREFNEQFF.

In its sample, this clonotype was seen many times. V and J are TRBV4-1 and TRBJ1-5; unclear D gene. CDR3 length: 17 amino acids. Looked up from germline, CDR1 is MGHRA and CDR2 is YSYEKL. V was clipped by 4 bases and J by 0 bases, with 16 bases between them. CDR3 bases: TGCGCCAGCAGCCCCAAGTTAGGGCTCTATAGCAATCAGCCCCAGCATTTT. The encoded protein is CASSPKLGLYSNQPQHF.

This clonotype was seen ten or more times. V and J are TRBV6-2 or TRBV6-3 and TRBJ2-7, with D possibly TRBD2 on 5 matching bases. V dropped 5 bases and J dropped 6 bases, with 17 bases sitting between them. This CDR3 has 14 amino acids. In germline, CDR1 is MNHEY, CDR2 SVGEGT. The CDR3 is CASSGLGRVLEQYF. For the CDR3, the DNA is TGTGCCAGCAGTGGCCTCGGGCGGGTTCTCGAGCAGTACTTC.

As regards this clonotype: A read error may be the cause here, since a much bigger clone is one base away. For the CDR3, the DNA is TGTGCCAGCAGCCTTCCTAGCGGGGTGCACAATGAGCAGTTCTTC. It specifies CASSLPSGVHNEQFF. The chain couples TRBV12-3 or TRBV12-4 to TRBJ2-1; 9 bases line up with TRBD2. The CDR3 is 15 residues long. V lost 6 bases, J lost 5 bases, and 8 bases stayed unmatched.

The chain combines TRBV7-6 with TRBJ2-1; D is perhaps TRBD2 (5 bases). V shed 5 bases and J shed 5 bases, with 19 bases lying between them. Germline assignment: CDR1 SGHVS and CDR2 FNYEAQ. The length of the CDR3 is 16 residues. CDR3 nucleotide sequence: TGTGCCAGCAGCGTTAGAGGTGAGGGAGTTAACAATGAGCAGTTCTTC. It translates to CASSVRGEGVNNEQFF.

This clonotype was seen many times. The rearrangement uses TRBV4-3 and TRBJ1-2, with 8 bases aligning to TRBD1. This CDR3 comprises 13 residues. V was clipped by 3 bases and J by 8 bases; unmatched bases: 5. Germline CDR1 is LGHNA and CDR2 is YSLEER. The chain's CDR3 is CASSQAGGWGYTF. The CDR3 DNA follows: TGCGCCAGCAGCCAGGCAGGGGGCTGGGGCTACACCTTC.

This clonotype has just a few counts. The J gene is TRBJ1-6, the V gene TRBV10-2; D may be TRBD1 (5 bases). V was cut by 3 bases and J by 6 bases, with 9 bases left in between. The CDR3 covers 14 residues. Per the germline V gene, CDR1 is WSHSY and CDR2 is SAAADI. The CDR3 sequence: CASSEGEGNSPLHF. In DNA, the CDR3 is TGCGCCAGCAGTGAAGGGGAGGGTAATTCACCCCTCCACTTT.

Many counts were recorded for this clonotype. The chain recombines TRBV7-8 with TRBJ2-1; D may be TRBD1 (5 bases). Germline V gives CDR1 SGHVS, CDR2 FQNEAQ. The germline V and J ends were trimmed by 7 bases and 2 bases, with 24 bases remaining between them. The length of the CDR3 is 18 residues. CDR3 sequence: CASIVTTTGEATYNEQFF. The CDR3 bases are TGTGCCAGCATCGTAACGACCACAGGCGAGGCCACCTACAATGAGCAGTTCTTC.

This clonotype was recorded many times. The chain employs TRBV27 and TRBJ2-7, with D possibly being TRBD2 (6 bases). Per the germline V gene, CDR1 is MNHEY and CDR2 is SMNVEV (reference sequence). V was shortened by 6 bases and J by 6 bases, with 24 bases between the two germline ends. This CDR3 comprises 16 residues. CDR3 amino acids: CASSPRGRGHVSEQYF. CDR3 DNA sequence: TGTGCCAGCAGCCCCCGGGGGAGAGGGCACGTCAGCGAGCAGTACTTC.